The T cell receptor beta chain under discussion was sequenced for a study of shared clonotypes between healthy human individuals. The V end was cut by 8 bases, the J end by 1 base, with 14 bases between. Germline V gene sequence: CDR1 MDHEN, CDR2 SYDVKM. This CDR3 has 15 residues. TCRdb's table, derived via immunoSEQ multiplex PCR, lists solely in-frame clones and lacks some. The table includes around 690,000 clones, roughly 91% detected once. The clonotype was recovered from a man in his late teens or twenties in good health. Some clones in this sample may be carry-over from other donors' samples. The specimen sequenced was memory CD8+ T cells from PBMCs. The subset is: CD45RO+ cells pooled with CCR7-negative TemRA cells. This rearrangement joins TRBV28 to TRBJ2-2; the D gene is possibly TRBD2 (6 bases). The CDR3 DNA reads as TGTGCCAGCGAGTTTGGGGGAGGGAACACCGGGGAGCTGTTTTTT. Protein product: CASEFGGGNTGELFF.